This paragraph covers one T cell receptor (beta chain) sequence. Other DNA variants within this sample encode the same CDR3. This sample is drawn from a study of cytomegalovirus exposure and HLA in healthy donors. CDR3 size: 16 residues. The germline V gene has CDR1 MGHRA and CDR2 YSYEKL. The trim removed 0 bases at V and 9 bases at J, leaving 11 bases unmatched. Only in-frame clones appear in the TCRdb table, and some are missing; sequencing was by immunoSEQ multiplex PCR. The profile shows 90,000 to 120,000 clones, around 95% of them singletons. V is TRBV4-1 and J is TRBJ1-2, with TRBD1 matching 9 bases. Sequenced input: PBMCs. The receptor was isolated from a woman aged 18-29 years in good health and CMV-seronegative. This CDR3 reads CASSQEGGDREIRYTF. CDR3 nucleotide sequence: TGCGCCAGCAGCCAAGAAGGTGGGGACAGGGAAATACGCTACACCTTC.